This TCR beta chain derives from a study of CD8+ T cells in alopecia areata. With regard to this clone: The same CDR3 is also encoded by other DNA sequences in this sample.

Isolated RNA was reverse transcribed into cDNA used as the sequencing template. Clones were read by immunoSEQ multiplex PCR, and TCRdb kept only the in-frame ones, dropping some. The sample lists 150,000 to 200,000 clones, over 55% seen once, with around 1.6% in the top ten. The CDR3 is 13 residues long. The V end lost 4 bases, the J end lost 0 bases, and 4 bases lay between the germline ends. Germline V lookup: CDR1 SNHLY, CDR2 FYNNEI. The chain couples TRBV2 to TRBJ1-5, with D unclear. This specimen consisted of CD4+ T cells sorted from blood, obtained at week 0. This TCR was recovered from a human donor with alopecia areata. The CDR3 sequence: CASSGDSNQPQHF. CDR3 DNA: TGTGCCAGCAGTGGGGATAGCAATCAGCCCCAGCATTTT.